This T cell receptor beta chain was profiled in a study of blood T cell repertoires in COVID-19. Study overall: Donors in the United States, Italy and Spain gave samples during acute or convalescent COVID-19. The analysed material was cDNA or gDNA that came from T cells, B-cell-depleted T cells, or PBMCs.

Original analysis: Cell counts per sample came from amplifying reference gene primers. The repertoire was sequenced with immunoSEQ multiplex PCR; TCRdb's copy has only in-frame clones and lacks some. V and J calls and clone size are given by that table; D and trimming were obtained from the DNA. The table includes roughly 230,000 clones, about 85% detected once. V was clipped by 7 bases and J by 4 bases; unmatched bases: 2. The CDR3 is made up of 11 amino acids. CDR1 and CDR2 from the germline V gene are SQVTM and ANQGSEA. The clonotype originates from a middle-aged man with acute or convalescent COVID-19. The sample taken for sequencing was peripheral blood. The V and J genes are TRBV29-1 and TRBJ1-1; the match to TRBD1 covers 8 bases. The DNA for the CDR3 is TGCAGCGGTGACAGGGGCACTGAAGCTTTCTTT. Amino acids: CSGDRGTEAFF.